The 30 T cell receptor beta chains presented below share a single source sample, sequenced in a study of T and B cells in COVID-19 patients. Multiplex PCR with BIOMED2 TRB-A/B primer pools amplified TRB rearrangements. TCRdb called the multiplex PCR reads again in MiXCR, with one record for every CDR3 protein. The data contain about 15,000 distinct CDR3 sequences, under 30% of them singletons. TRB was amplified from about 250-500 ng of blood genomic DNA. The sequenced sample consisted of blood. All receptors derive from a human donor who had recovered from COVID-19.

This clonotype is categorized as medium-sized (0.01 to 0.1%). The chain carries TRBV29-1 and TRBJ2-2; TRBD2 matches at 11 bases. Germline values: CDR1 SQVTM, CDR2 ANQGSEA. V trimming: 7 bases; J trimming: 0 bases; junction bases outside the gene matches: 7. The CDR3 runs 16 residues. The CDR3 DNA sequence: TGCAGCGCCGTGACTAGCGGGACCACGAACACCGGGGAGCTGTTTTTT. Protein product: CSAVTSGTTNTGELFF.

Details on this clonotype: Given a much more abundant clone one base away, this may be a read error. This rearrangement joins TRBV19 to TRBJ2-3; D tentatively fits TRBD1 or TRBD2 (7 bases each). Germline V gene data show CDR1 as LNHDA and CDR2 as SQIVND (reference sequence). V was shortened by 4 bases and J by 2 bases, with 13 bases between the two germline ends. The CDR3 is made up of 15 amino acids. The CDR3 bases are TGTGCCAGTAGTAGTCAGGGGGGGTTCACAGATACGCAGTATTTT. This translates into CASSSQGGFTDTQYF. Together with reference TRBV19 and TRBJ2-3, the CDR3 gives the full variable domain: DGGITQSPKYLFRKEGQNVTLSCEQNLNHDAMYWYRQDPGQGLRLIYYSQIVNDFQKGDIAEGYSVSREKKESFPLTVTSAQKNPTAFYLCASSSQGGFTDTQYFGPGTRLTVL.

V gene TRBV6-5 combines with J gene TRBJ2-1, with 7 bases matching TRBD1. J gave up 8 bases and V 6 bases, and 10 bases lay outside the gene matches. The CDR3 loop spans 14 amino acids. Germline V CDR1 and CDR2: MNHEY, SVGAGI. CDR3 nucleotide sequence: TGTGCCAGCAGCGAACAACAGGGGTTCGATGAGCAGTTCTTC. Residues: CASSEQQGFDEQFF.

This clonotype was observed a handful of times. This chain connects TRBV5-6 to TRBJ1-2, with 8 bases identical to TRBD1. Germline V gives CDR1 SGHDT, CDR2 YYEEEE. The CDR3 extends over 14 amino acids. V shed 4 bases and J 3 bases; nucleotides not matched to a gene: 5. The chain's CDR3 is CASSEAGGYYGYTF. CDR3 DNA: TGTGCCAGCAGCGAAGCAGGGGGCTACTATGGCTACACCTTC.

This clonotype was seen a few times. The chain links TRBV5-6 to TRBJ1-4; 9 nucleotides match TRBD1. This CDR3 contains 14 residues. V shed 5 bases and J 7 bases; nucleotides not matched to a gene: 6. Germline V gives CDR1 SGHDT, CDR2 YYEEEE. The CDR3 sequence is CASSLTGGSEKLFF. As DNA, the CDR3 is TGTGCCAGCAGTTTGACAGGGGGTAGTGAAAAACTGTTTTTT.

This clonotype was counted once. The rearrangement joins TRBV19 to TRBJ2-1; TRBD2 matches 12 bases. Germline V gives CDR1 LNHDA, CDR2 SQIVND (reference sequence). V gave up 4 bases and J gave up 10 bases; unmatched junction bases: 8. This CDR3 is 15 amino acids long. CDR3 region: CASSTSGGAQSEQFF. The CDR3 DNA reads TGTGCCAGTAGTACTAGCGGGGGGGCTCAGTCCGAGCAGTTCTTC.

This clonotype rates as medium-sized. The chain couples TRBV27 to TRBJ2-2; D unclear. Trimming pared 5 bases from V and 8 bases from J, leaving 15 bases between. The CDR3 length is 14 residues. Germline V CDR1 and CDR2: MNHEY, SMNVEV (reference sequence). CDR3 bases: TGTGCCAGCAGTGCCTCCCCGACACTAGGGGAGCTGTTTTTT. Protein: CASSASPTLGELFF.

This clonotype was seen more than once but under ten times. The chain carries TRBV24-1 and TRBJ2-7; 10 bases align to TRBD2. The CDR3 consists of 15 residues. J was trimmed by 5 bases and V by 3 bases; bases with no gene match: 6. CDR1 KGHDR and CDR2 SFDVKD come from the germline V gene. DNA for the CDR3: TGTGCCACCAGTGATCCACCTAGCGGGAGCGACGAGCAGTACTTC. This gives the protein CATSDPPSGSDEQYF.

This clonotype is medium-sized within its sample. The rearrangement uses TRBV29-1 and TRBJ1-2; D might be TRBD1 (6 bases). The length of the CDR3 is 15 residues. Germline CDR1 reads SQVTM; CDR2 reads ANQGSEA. Trimming removed 7 bases at V and 1 base at J, with 19 bases between. The CDR3 DNA reads as TGCAGCGCGGGACAAGCCTTGGTCGGTAACTATGGCTACACCTTC. It yields the protein CSAGQALVGNYGYTF.

This clonotype is deemed medium-sized. The genes are TRBV11-3 and TRBJ1-1; D gene uncertain. The CDR3 sequence is 14 residues long. Germline V gene lookup returns CDR1 SGHNT and CDR2 YENEEA. Trimming shortened V by 1 base and J by 4 bases, and 10 bases separated the two germline ends. Written as DNA, the CDR3 is TGTGCCAGCAGCTTAGTAAGACCTCGCACTGAAGCTTTCTTT. Translating gives CASSLVRPRTEAFF.

Only a few counts were recorded for this clonotype. The rearrangement joins TRBV6-6 to TRBJ1-5, with D uncertain. Germline V gives CDR1 MNHNY, CDR2 SVGAGI (reference sequence). V lost 6 bases and J lost 5, with 11 bases in between. The CDR3 contains 13 residues. The DNA for the CDR3 is TGTGCCAGCAGAATCAGTACGGATCAGCCCCAGCATTTT. Its protein is CASRISTDQPQHF.

The chain has TRBV12-3 or TRBV12-4 and TRBJ1-2; weak D call: TRBD1 (6 bases). The germline V and J ends were trimmed by 0 bases and 1 base, with 12 bases remaining between them. CDR3 size: 16 residues. The CDR3 coding sequence is TGTGCCAGCAGTTTAGCACCGGACAGATTTAACTATGGCTACACCTTC. This codes for CASSLAPDRFNYGYTF.

J is TRBJ2-1 and V is TRBV11-3; 7 nucleotides line up with TRBD1. The CDR3 totals 13 residues. The germline V gene has CDR1 SGHNT and CDR2 YENEEA. Losses at the gene ends were 3 bases for V and 9 bases for J; bases not matched to a gene: 5. CDR3 nucleotide sequence: TGTGCCAGCAGCTTGTCACAGGGGAGTGAGCAGTTCTTC. Amino acid sequence: CASSLSQGSEQFF.

This clonotype was picked up a small number of times. This chain uses TRBV11-3 with TRBJ2-1, with a tentative D call TRBD2 (5 bases). The CDR3 runs to 18 residues. V lost 0 bases, J lost 4 bases, and 19 bases lay in between. Germline V lookup: CDR1 SGHNT, CDR2 YENEEA. CDR3 in DNA: TGTGCCAGCAGCTTAGATGGTCCGGGGTCTGTATTTTACAATGAGCAGTTCTTC. As protein: CASSLDGPGSVFYNEQFF.

The genes are TRBV30 and TRBJ2-2; 13 nucleotides match TRBD2. The CDR3 is 16 amino acids. Trimming cost V 0 bases and J 4 bases; bases outside gene matches: 2. In germline, CDR1 is GTSNPN, CDR2 SVGIG (reference sequence). The CDR3 here is CAWSVLAGGRTGELFF. The CDR3 nucleotides are TGTGCCTGGAGTGTACTAGCGGGAGGGCGCACCGGGGAGCTGTTTTTT.

This rearrangement joins TRBV7-2 to TRBJ2-2; TRBD1 matches at 11 bases. The CDR3 has 15 residues. V trimming: 3 bases; J trimming: 5 bases; junction bases outside the gene matches: 2. Germline values: CDR1 SGHTA, CDR2 FQGNSA. The CDR3: CASSLDRGRTGELFF. For the CDR3, the DNA is TGTGCCAGCAGCTTGGACAGGGGGCGAACCGGGGAGCTGTTTTTT.

In its sample, this clonotype was seen a few times. V gene TRBV19 combines with J gene TRBJ1-5; 9 positions agree with TRBD1. The CDR3 contains 18 residues. Germline CDR1 LNHDA, CDR2 SQIVND (reference sequence). With 5 bases clipped from V and 3 bases from J, the junction kept 14 bases outside the gene matches. CDR3 nucleotides: TGTGCCAGTAGTTCTACCGGGACAGGGAACTATAACAATCAGCCCCAGCATTTT. Translated: CASSSTGTGNYNNQPQHF. The whole variable domain, filled in from reference TRBV19 and TRBJ1-5, reads DGGITQSPKYLFRKEGQNVTLSCEQNLNHDAMYWYRQDPGQGLRLIYYSQIVNDFQKGDIAEGYSVSREKKESFPLTVTSAQKNPTAFYLCASSSTGTGNYNNQPQHFGDGTRLSIL.

J is TRBJ2-7 and V is TRBV7-9; 12 positions agree with TRBD2. The germline CDR1 and CDR2 sequences are SEHNR and FQNEAQ (reference sequence). This CDR3 is built from 20 residues. V dropped 1 base and J dropped 2; count of bases not matched to a gene: 15. CDR3 loop: CASSLGGTSGRSLFTYEQYF. In DNA, the CDR3 is TGTGCCAGCAGCTTAGGAGGGACTAGCGGGCGATCCTTATTTACCTACGAGCAGTACTTC.

The chain carries TRBV13 and TRBJ2-7, with D tentatively TRBD1 (5 bases). V lost 5 bases, J lost 3 bases, and 17 bases lay in between. The CDR3 extends over 15 amino acids. Germline values: CDR1 PRHDT, CDR2 FYEKMQ (reference sequence). CDR3 sequence: CASSTPGAAVYEQYF. The CDR3 bases are TGTGCCAGCAGCACCCCTGGGGCGGCGGTCTACGAGCAGTACTTC.

This clonotype was seen more than once but under ten times. V gene TRBV30 combines with J gene TRBJ1-1; no reliable D call. The CDR3 totals 18 residues. Trimming left V 1 base short and J 2 bases short, with 23 bases between. Germline V gives CDR1 GTSNPN, CDR2 SVGIG (reference sequence). CDR3 nucleotide sequence: TGTGCCTGGAGTGAGAGGTGGAAGCGAGCAGGACTAAACACTGAAGCTTTCTTT. It codes for CAWSERWKRAGLNTEAFF.

The chain couples TRBV5-5 to TRBJ2-7; D is perhaps TRBD1 or TRBD2 (5 bases each). CDR1 is SGHKS and CDR2 is YYEKEE in the germline V gene (reference sequence). The CDR3 covers 15 residues. Between the trimmed V and J ends, which lost 4 bases and 2 bases, there was a span of 16 bases. CDR3 sequence reads: CASSRVGRITYEQYF. The DNA for the CDR3 is TGTGCCAGCAGCCGTGTGGGACGGATAACCTACGAGCAGTACTTC. The full variable domain, in which reference TRBV5-5 and TRBJ2-7 provide the parts outside the CDR3, is DAGVTQSPTHLIKTRGQQVTLRCSPISGHKSVSWYQQVLGQGPQFIFQYYEKEERGRGNFPDRFSARQFPNYSSELNVNALLLGDSALYLCASSRVGRITYEQYFGPGTRLTVT.

This clonotype was observed a handful of times. The chain uses TRBV6-5 and TRBJ2-3, with 11 bases aligning to TRBD2. CDR3 length: 18 amino acids. The germline V gene has CDR1 MNHEY and CDR2 SVGAGI. V was clipped by 2 bases and J by 5 bases; unmatched bases: 12. The CDR3: CASSYQSSGRYMGDTQYF. The CDR3 DNA sequence: TGTGCCAGCAGTTACCAGTCTAGCGGGAGGTATATGGGAGATACGCAGTATTTT.

The rearrangement links TRBV30 to TRBJ1-2; a weak D match, TRBD1 (5 bases). The germline V and J ends were trimmed by 2 bases and 1 base, with 14 bases remaining between them. This CDR3 is 15 amino acids long. The germline CDR1 and CDR2 sequences are GTSNPN and SVGIG (reference sequence). CDR3 DNA sequence: TGTGCCTGGAGTCTTGCCGGGACCTTTAACTATGGCTACACCTTC. Protein sequence: CAWSLAGTFNYGYTF.

The chain recombines TRBV5-5 with TRBJ2-1, with 8 positions matching TRBD1. V trimming: 6 bases; J trimming: 3 bases; junction bases outside the gene matches: 5. CDR1 and CDR2 (germline): SGHKS, YYEKEE (reference sequence). The CDR3 runs to 14 residues. The CDR3 bases are TGTGCCAGCACTTACGGACAGGGCTACAATGAGCAGTTCTTC. It codes for CASTYGQGYNEQFF.

By its share, this clonotype is medium-sized. The chain has TRBV19 and TRBJ2-1; D gene ambiguous. The CDR3 has 14 residues. V was shortened by 4 bases and J by 0 bases, with 7 bases between the two germline ends. CDR1 is LNHDA and CDR2 is SQIVND in the germline V gene (reference sequence). The CDR3 protein is CASSSANSYNEQFF. The CDR3 DNA sequence: TGTGCCAGTAGTAGCGCCAACTCCTACAATGAGCAGTTCTTC. Drawing the rest from reference TRBV19 and TRBJ2-1, the complete variable domain is DGGITQSPKYLFRKEGQNVTLSCEQNLNHDAMYWYRQDPGQGLRLIYYSQIVNDFQKGDIAEGYSVSREKKESFPLTVTSAQKNPTAFYLCASSSANSYNEQFFGPGTRLTVL.

This chain links TRBV18 with TRBJ2-7, with 8 bases aligning to TRBD1. Germline V gene sequence: CDR1 KGHSH, CDR2 LQKENI. Trimming cost V 1 base and J 5 bases; bases outside gene matches: 10. The CDR3 totals 16 residues. The CDR3 loop is CASSPQPGQARDEQYF. The CDR3 DNA reads TGTGCCAGCTCACCACAACCGGGACAGGCCAGAGACGAGCAGTACTTC.

This rearrangement joins TRBV7-3 to TRBJ2-1, with D perhaps TRBD1 or TRBD2 (5 bases each). V was pared by 0 bases and J by 4 bases, with 16 bases between. The CDR3 has 17 residues. Germline assignment: CDR1 SGHTA and CDR2 FQGTGA. The CDR3 sequence: CASSLTLRGVAYNEQFF. The CDR3 coding sequence is TGTGCCAGCAGCTTAACGTTGAGGGGTGTTGCGTACAATGAGCAGTTCTTC.

The rearrangement uses TRBV6-2 or TRBV6-3 and TRBJ2-3, with TRBD2 matching over 11 bases. The CDR3 is 15 amino acids. CDR1 is MNHEY and CDR2 is SVGEGT in the germline V gene. V lost 6 bases to trimming and J lost 4 bases; unmatched junction nucleotides: 6. Written as DNA, the CDR3 is TGTGCCAGCAGGATAGCGGGGGGGCCGCCAGATACGCAGTATTTT. Its translation: CASRIAGGPPDTQYF.

This clonotype was counted only a few times. The chain couples TRBV30 to TRBJ2-1; D possibly corresponds to TRBD2 (6 bases). V was trimmed by 1 base and J by 3 bases, leaving 13 bases between them. The CDR3 covers 15 residues. Germline lookup yields CDR1 GTSNPN and CDR2 SVGIG (reference sequence). The CDR3 loop reads CAWSAAGSNYNEQFF. CDR3 sequence (DNA): TGTGCCTGGAGTGCGGCGGGAAGTAACTACAATGAGCAGTTCTTC.

The rearrangement joins TRBV19 to TRBJ1-5, with 9 bases that match TRBD1. Germline assignment: CDR1 LNHDA and CDR2 SQIVND (reference sequence). V lost 5 bases, J lost 1 base, and 18 bases stayed unmatched. CDR3 size: 20 residues. CDR3 loop: CASSSRTGTGLPGSNQPQHF. The DNA of the CDR3 is TGTGCCAGTAGTTCCCGGACAGGGACAGGGCTTCCGGGAAGCAATCAGCCCCAGCATTTT.